Listed below are T cell receptor beta chains from one sample, sequenced in a study of shared clonotypes between healthy human individuals. The protocol was immunoSEQ multiplex PCR, while the TCRdb copy is restricted to in-frame clones and leaves out a portion. Seen here are hundreds of thousands of clones, under 80% observed once, and the top ten hold 1.5% to 2%. Sequenced input: memory CD4+ T cells sorted from blood. These TCRs come from a woman in her 30s in good health. The CDR3 runs from the conserved cysteine through the conserved F or W. The D gene is left open where the match is weak. Expanded clones are given a class, and other clones once, few, many or no size at all.

V gene: TRBV28; J gene: TRBJ2-5; D gene: TRBD1; clone size: NA; CDR3 DNA: TGTGCCAGCAGTCCTGGGACAGGGGTTGTCGGGGAGACCCAGTACTTC; CDR3 protein: CASSPGTGVVGETQYF
V gene: TRBV5-6; J gene: TRBJ2-3; D gene: NA; clone size: NA; CDR3 DNA: TGTGCCAGCAGCGTTGGGACACGGAGGACCAGATATATAGATACGCAGTATTTT; CDR3 protein: CASSVGTRRTRYIDTQYF
V gene: TRBV13; J gene: TRBJ2-7; D gene: TRBD2; clone size: NA; CDR3 DNA: TGTGCCAGCAGCCCGAGTCTGTGGCGGGAGGCGAACTCCTACGAGCAGTACTTC; CDR3 protein: CASSPSLWREANSYEQYF
V gene: TRBV28; J gene: TRBJ2-7; D gene: NA; clone size: NA; CDR3 DNA: TGTGCCAGCAGTTTGTCCGGGACCAAACTAAAGCAGTACTTC; CDR3 protein: CASSLSGTKLKQYF
V gene: TRBV5-1; J gene: TRBJ2-2; D gene: TRBD2; clone size: once; CDR3 DNA: TGCGCCAGCAGCTTGGATCGGACTAGCGGGAGAAACACCGGGGAGCTGTTTTTT; CDR3 protein: CASSLDRTSGRNTGELFF
V gene: TRBV5-5; J gene: TRBJ2-3; D gene: NA; clone size: NA; CDR3 DNA: TGTGCCAGCGCAACGGTAGATACGCAGTATTTT; CDR3 protein: CASATVDTQYF
V gene: TRBV2; J gene: TRBJ1-2; D gene: NA; clone size: NA; CDR3 DNA: TGTGCCAGCAAGCAGGAGAGAGTCTATGGCTACACCTTC; CDR3 protein: CASKQERVYGYTF
V gene: TRBV5-1; J gene: TRBJ2-1; D gene: TRBD1; clone size: NA; CDR3 DNA: TGCGCCAGCGACCCGGGACAGGGTCTCGGCGAGCAGTTCTTC; CDR3 protein: CASDPGQGLGEQFF
V gene: TRBV15; J gene: TRBJ1-1; D gene: TRBD1; clone size: NA; CDR3 DNA: TGTGCCACCAGCAGGTTTCCGGGACAGGGGATGAACACTGAAGCTTTCTTT; CDR3 protein: CATSRFPGQGMNTEAFF
V gene: TRBV6-5; J gene: TRBJ1-2; D gene: NA; clone size: NA; CDR3 DNA: TGTGCCAGCATAGCTACTTATGGCTACACCTTC; CDR3 protein: CASIATYGYTF
V gene: TRBV19; J gene: TRBJ1-1; D gene: NA; clone size: NA; CDR3 DNA: TGTGCCACCTCCCCCCCGGCGCGGGGCACTGAAGCTTTCTTT; CDR3 protein: CATSPPARGTEAFF
V gene: TRBV11-3; J gene: TRBJ2-3; D gene: NA; clone size: few; CDR3 DNA: TGTGCCAGCAGCTTTGGTTCAGAAGCTACGACAGATACGCAGTATTTT; CDR3 protein: CASSFGSEATTDTQYF
V gene: TRBV5-4; J gene: TRBJ2-1; D gene: TRBD2; clone size: NA; CDR3 DNA: TGTGCCAGCAGCTCCCAACAACCTAGGCGGGAGAAGGTGGATGAGCAGTTCTTC; CDR3 protein: CASSSQQPRREKVDEQFF
V gene: TRBV5-6; J gene: TRBJ2-5; D gene: NA; clone size: many; CDR3 DNA: TGTGCCAGCAGCAGAACCCACCAAGAGACCCAGTACTTC; CDR3 protein: CASSRTHQETQYF
V gene: TRBV10-1; J gene: TRBJ2-2; D gene: NA; clone size: NA; CDR3 DNA: TGCGCCAGCAGACGGATGTCGAACACCGGGGAGCTGTTTTTT; CDR3 protein: CASRRMSNTGELFF
V gene: TRBV2; J gene: TRBJ2-5; D gene: TRBD2; clone size: NA; CDR3 DNA: TGTGCCAGCAGCCTAGGGACTAGCGGCACGAAGGGTTCGGAGACCCAGTACTTC; CDR3 protein: CASSLGTSGTKGSETQYF
V gene: TRBV7-9; J gene: TRBJ2-2; D gene: TRBD2; clone size: NA; CDR3 DNA: TGTGCCAGCAGTCGACTAGCGGGGGACACCGGGGAGCTGTTTTTT; CDR3 protein: CASSRLAGDTGELFF
V gene: TRBV6-6; J gene: TRBJ2-1; D gene: NA; clone size: NA; CDR3 DNA: TGTGCCAGCAGTTACTCGAGTCCAGCGGTCAATGAGCAGTTCTTC; CDR3 protein: CASSYSSPAVNEQFF
V gene: TRBV7-9; J gene: TRBJ2-7; D gene: NA; clone size: NA; CDR3 DNA: TGTGCCAGCAGCTTATCTGGTCTAAACTCCTACGAGCAGTACTTC; CDR3 protein: CASSLSGLNSYEQYF
V gene: TRBV10-3; J gene: TRBJ2-1; D gene: TRBD2; clone size: few; CDR3 DNA: TGTGCCATCAGTGATCCTGGCGGGAGGGCCAATGAGCAGTTCTTC; CDR3 protein: CAISDPGGRANEQFF
V gene: TRBV19; J gene: TRBJ2-1; D gene: TRBD1; clone size: NA; CDR3 DNA: TGTGCCAGTAGTATAATAGGGACAGGTCGGAACAATGAGCAGTTCTTC; CDR3 protein: CASSIIGTGRNNEQFF
V gene: TRBV28; J gene: TRBJ1-1; D gene: NA; clone size: NA; CDR3 DNA: TGTGCCAGCAGTCTGGGGGGGGAGAACACTGAAGCTTTCTTT; CDR3 protein: CASSLGGENTEAFF
V gene: TRBV7-9; J gene: TRBJ2-1; D gene: TRBD2; clone size: NA; CDR3 DNA: TGTGCCAGCAGCCCCCGGGGGGGCGGCCCATCTAACTACAATGAGCAGTTCTTC; CDR3 protein: CASSPRGGGPSNYNEQFF
V gene: TRBV7-2; J gene: TRBJ2-5; D gene: NA; clone size: NA; CDR3 DNA: TGTGCCAGCAGCTTAGGCCGACTAGAACAAGAGACCCAGTACTTC; CDR3 protein: CASSLGRLEQETQYF
V gene: TRBV6-6; J gene: TRBJ2-7; D gene: NA; clone size: NA; CDR3 DNA: TGTGCCAGCACCCCCGGGGCCTCCGGGTCCTACGAGCAGTACTTC; CDR3 protein: CASTPGASGSYEQYF
V gene: TRBV5-1; J gene: TRBJ2-3; D gene: NA; clone size: many; CDR3 DNA: TGCGCCAGCAGCTTGGAGTCAGGGTTGGCAGATACGCAGTATTTT; CDR3 protein: CASSLESGLADTQYF
V gene: TRBV28; J gene: TRBJ1-5; D gene: NA; clone size: NA; CDR3 DNA: TGTGCCACCAAGGAGCTCGTGGAGCAGCCCCAGCATTTT; CDR3 protein: CATKELVEQPQHF
V gene: TRBV19; J gene: TRBJ1-4; D gene: NA; clone size: NA; CDR3 DNA: TGTGCCAGTATATCAAGGACAGCCGGTAATGAAAAACTGTTTTTT; CDR3 protein: CASISRTAGNEKLFF
V gene: TRBV5-1; J gene: TRBJ1-3; D gene: NA; clone size: NA; CDR3 DNA: TGCGCCAGCAGCTTGGATCGTAGACAGTACGGAAACACCATATATTTT; CDR3 protein: CASSLDRRQYGNTIYF
V gene: TRBV6-5; J gene: TRBJ2-7; D gene: TRBD1; clone size: few; CDR3 DNA: TGTGCCAGCAGTTGGAGGTCGGGACAGGGTTACGAGCAGTACTTC; CDR3 protein: CASSWRSGQGYEQYF
V gene: TRBV5-1; J gene: TRBJ2-5; D gene: NA; clone size: NA; CDR3 DNA: TGCGCCAGCAGCTTTTCTGGCAACCTCCGAGAGACCCAGTACTTC; CDR3 protein: CASSFSGNLRETQYF
V gene: TRBV29-1; J gene: TRBJ1-2; D gene: NA; clone size: NA; CDR3 DNA: TGCAGCGGGGTACAGAACTATGGCTACACCTTC; CDR3 protein: CSGVQNYGYTF
V gene: TRBV6-4; J gene: TRBJ2-2; D gene: NA; clone size: NA; CDR3 DNA: TGTGCCAGCAGCAACTCAGAAACCGGGGAGCTGTTTTTT; CDR3 protein: CASSNSETGELFF
V gene: TRBV28; J gene: TRBJ2-5; D gene: TRBD1; clone size: NA; CDR3 DNA: TGTGCCAGCAGAGGGACAGTACAAGAGACCCAGTACTTC; CDR3 protein: CASRGTVQETQYF
V gene: TRBV6-7; J gene: TRBJ2-7; D gene: NA; clone size: NA; CDR3 DNA: TGTGCCAGATCTTACGAGCAGTACTTC; CDR3 protein: CARSYEQYF
V gene: TRBV6-1; J gene: TRBJ2-1; D gene: NA; clone size: NA; CDR3 DNA: TGTGCCACCGTCGCGCACTCCTACAATGAGCAGTTCTTC; CDR3 protein: CATVAHSYNEQFF
V gene: TRBV27; J gene: TRBJ2-7; D gene: TRBD1; clone size: NA; CDR3 DNA: TGTGCCAGCAGGCCGTCAGGGGGCGCCGAGGGGTACGAGCAGTACTTC; CDR3 protein: CASRPSGGAEGYEQYF
V gene: TRBV27; J gene: TRBJ1-1; D gene: NA; clone size: NA; CDR3 DNA: TGTGCCAGCAGGTTCCTACCGAACACTGAAGCTTTCTTT; CDR3 protein: CASRFLPNTEAFF
V gene: TRBV28; J gene: TRBJ2-7; D gene: TRBD2; clone size: NA; CDR3 DNA: TGTGCCAGCAGTCCATCGACTAGCGCCGACTCCTACGAGCAGTACTTC; CDR3 protein: CASSPSTSADSYEQYF
V gene: TRBV7-9; J gene: TRBJ2-3; D gene: NA; clone size: NA; CDR3 DNA: TGTGCCAGCAGCTTATCAGGAGATACGCAGTATTTT; CDR3 protein: CASSLSGDTQYF
V gene: TRBV28; J gene: TRBJ2-7; D gene: TRBD2; clone size: NA; CDR3 DNA: TGTGCCAGCAGTTGGGGGGGAAAGGACGAGCAGTACTTC; CDR3 protein: CASSWGGKDEQYF
V gene: TRBV25-1; J gene: TRBJ1-5; D gene: NA; clone size: NA; CDR3 DNA: TGTGCCAGCGGCCGAGGAAATCAGCCCCAGCATTTT; CDR3 protein: CASGRGNQPQHF
V gene: TRBV6-5; J gene: TRBJ1-2; D gene: NA; clone size: NA; CDR3 DNA: TGTGCCAGCACCCGACAGCTCAACTATGGCTACACCTTC; CDR3 protein: CASTRQLNYGYTF
V gene: TRBV27; J gene: TRBJ1-5; D gene: TRBD1; clone size: NA; CDR3 DNA: TGTGCCAGCAGTCCCGACAGGGATAATCAGCCCCAGCATTTT; CDR3 protein: CASSPDRDNQPQHF
V gene: TRBV28; J gene: TRBJ2-1; D gene: NA; clone size: many; CDR3 DNA: TGTGCCAGCAGCTTAGACATCAGCTCCTACAATGAGCAGTTCTTC; CDR3 protein: CASSLDISSYNEQFF
V gene: TRBV7-8; J gene: TRBJ2-3; D gene: NA; clone size: NA; CDR3 DNA: TGTGCCAGCAGAGGATTCTATGCTAATCAAGATACGCAGTATTTT; CDR3 protein: CASRGFYANQDTQYF
V gene: TRBV10-3; J gene: TRBJ2-3; D gene: TRBD2; clone size: NA; CDR3 DNA: TGTGCCATCAGGGAGGGACTAGCGGGAGGTGGAACAGATACGCAGTATTTT; CDR3 protein: CAIREGLAGGGTDTQYF
V gene: TRBV13; J gene: TRBJ2-1; D gene: TRBD1; clone size: NA; CDR3 DNA: TGTGCCAGCAGCCAACGGACAGGCTCCTACAATGAGCAGTTCTTC; CDR3 protein: CASSQRTGSYNEQFF
V gene: TRBV9; J gene: TRBJ2-7; D gene: TRBD2; clone size: NA; CDR3 DNA: TGTGCCAGCAGCGTAGGCGGGACTAGCGGGTACGAGCAGTACTTC; CDR3 protein: CASSVGGTSGYEQYF
V gene: TRBV7-9; J gene: TRBJ2-5; D gene: NA; clone size: NA; CDR3 DNA: TGTGCCAGCAGCTTAGCCGGAGGGCAAGAGACCCAGTACTTC; CDR3 protein: CASSLAGGQETQYF
V gene: TRBV5-4; J gene: TRBJ1-1; D gene: NA; clone size: NA; CDR3 DNA: TGTGCCAGCAGCTTGGACGGCCGGGGGCAGAACACTGAAGCTTTCTTT; CDR3 protein: CASSLDGRGQNTEAFF
V gene: TRBV10-3; J gene: TRBJ2-7; D gene: TRBD1; clone size: NA; CDR3 DNA: TGTGCCATCAGTGACGCCACAGGGGGCACGTACGAGCAGTACTTC; CDR3 protein: CAISDATGGTYEQYF
V gene: TRBV29-1; J gene: TRBJ2-5; D gene: NA; clone size: NA; CDR3 DNA: TGCAGCGTTGGCCTTTGGCGAAGGGATTTACGAGTTGGGCAGTACTTC; CDR3 protein: CSVGLWRRDLRVGQYF